This TCR beta chain is from a study of blood T cell repertoires in COVID-19. Study-level background: T cells, B-cell-depleted T cells, or PBMCs supplied cDNA or gDNA.

Germline CDR1 reads SGHRS; CDR2 reads YFSETQ. There are 16 residues in the CDR3. Losses at the gene ends were 5 bases for V and 3 bases for J; bases not matched to a gene: 10. Produced via immunoSEQ multiplex PCR; TCRdb's table is partial and in-frame only. The sample lists roughly 160,000 clones; over 75% were seen once. The V and J genes are TRBV5-1 and TRBJ2-3; 9 bases line up with TRBD2. This clonotype was obtained from a man older than 75 with COVID-19, enrolled during active disease. The sequenced sample consisted of peripheral blood. CDR3 in DNA: TGCGCCAGCAGATCCCAGTGGCGGGGGGGGACAGATACGCAGTATTTT. It encodes CASRSQWRGGTDTQYF.